This T cell receptor (beta chain) was captured by sequencing in a study of CD8 T cells in Susac syndrome. Trimming removed 8 bases from V and 2 bases from J, with 22 bases in between. This CDR3 is built from 17 residues. RNA totalling about 0.45 to 1 ug underwent reverse transcription with random hexamers. In TCRdb, the immunoSEQ multiplex PCR reads were re-called with MiXCR into one record per CDR3 protein. Of just under 95,000 distinct CDR3 sequences listed, roughly 94% are singletons. The clonotype comes from a human donor with Susac syndrome. Sequencing was performed on CD4+ T cells from PBMCs. The chain uses TRBV12-3 or TRBV12-4 and TRBJ1-5, with TRBD1 as a possible D gene (5 bases). CDR3 sequence reads: CASGSWGGERGNQPQHF. CDR3 in DNA: TGTGCCAGCGGCTCCTGGGGGGGGGAAAGGGGCAATCAGCCCCAGCATTTT.